This is a list of T cell receptor beta chains from one sample in a study of control samples from healthy donors and cancer patients. Data came from immunoSEQ multiplex PCR; TCRdb stores just in-frame clones and leaves some out. The top ten hold approximately 4% of the sample, which has about 110,000 clones, 90% seen once. The sample was blood. These receptors originate from a human donor in good health. The donor label of this sample is uncertain. Both conserved end residues are part of each CDR3. Fields, in order: D gene, V gene, J gene, CDR3 protein, CDR3 DNA. The D gene is left open where the match is weak.

TRBD2	TRBV7-8	TRBJ2-1	CASSLSGTSGFF	TGTGCCAGCAGCCTCTCCGGGACTAGCGGGTTCTTC
.	TRBV12-3/TRBV12-4	TRBJ1-2	CASSWRGGYGYTF	TGTGCCAGCAGTTGGCGGGGTGGCTATGGCTACACCTTC
.	TRBV5-4	TRBJ2-1	CASSPGLNEQFF	TGTGCCAGCAGCCCGGGACTTAATGAGCAGTTCTTC
.	TRBV27	TRBJ2-2	CASSFVDRLLYTGELFF	TGTGCCAGCAGTTTTGTAGACAGGCTCCTTTACACCGGGGAGCTGTTTTTT
TRBD2	TRBV5-4	TRBJ2-7	CASSPGLAGASEQYF	TGTGCCAGCAGCCCCGGACTAGCGGGGGCCTCCGAGCAGTACTTC
TRBD1	TRBV29-1	TRBJ2-3	CSVERGLGTDTQYF	TGCAGCGTTGAAAGGGGGCTGGGGACAGATACGCAGTATTTT
.	TRBV18	TRBJ1-5	CASSLSGDQPQHF	TGTGCCAGCTCACTTTCCGGGGATCAGCCCCAGCATTTT
TRBD1	TRBV19	TRBJ1-1	CASRPTGWGNTEAFF	TGTGCCAGTAGGCCGACAGGGTGGGGGAACACTGAAGCTTTCTTT
.	TRBV10-2	TRBJ2-7	CASSTLSYEQYF	TGCGCCAGCAGTACTCTCTCCTACGAGCAGTACTTC
TRBD2	TRBV5-4	TRBJ2-1	CASSFWSGGYNEQFF	TGTGCCAGCAGCTTCTGGAGCGGGGGGTACAATGAGCAGTTCTTC
.	TRBV30	TRBJ1-1	CAWAGPTEAFF	TGTGCCTGGGCCGGTCCCACTGAAGCTTTCTTT
.	TRBV5-6	TRBJ2-7	CASSLAPAPEQYF	TGTGCCAGCAGCTTGGCCCCAGCCCCCGAGCAGTACTTC
TRBD1	TRBV4-1	TRBJ1-5	CASSQSPTGITPQHF	TGCGCCAGCAGCCAATCCCCGACAGGGATCACGCCCCAGCATTTT
.	TRBV6-5	TRBJ1-5	CASSYSGHQPQHF	TGTGCCAGCAGTTACTCGGGGCATCAACCCCAGCATTTT
TRBD2	TRBV2	TRBJ2-5	CASSEGLAGAQETQYF	TGTGCCAGCAGTGAGGGACTAGCGGGGGCCCAAGAGACCCAGTACTTC
.	TRBV27	TRBJ2-2	CASSISAHSGSTGELFF	TGTGCCAGCAGTATATCAGCCCACTCCGGGAGCACCGGGGAGCTGTTTTTT
.	TRBV5-4	TRBJ1-5	CASSLSPNQPQHF	TGTGCCAGCAGCTTGTCCCCCAATCAGCCCCAGCATTTT
.	TRBV18	TRBJ2-5	CASSPQGGETQYF	TGTGCCAGCTCACCGCAGGGGGGAGAGACCCAGTACTTC
.	TRBV11-3	TRBJ2-7	CASSLGPGDYEQYF	TGTGCCAGCAGCTTAGGACCCGGGGACTACGAGCAGTACTTC
.	TRBV12-3/TRBV12-4	TRBJ1-2	CASSLLGAHGYTF	TGTGCCAGCAGTTTATTGGGGGCGCATGGCTACACCTTC
.	TRBV28	TRBJ1-3	CASSPPGRTPGNTIYF	TGTGCCAGCAGCCCCCCGGGACGTACACCTGGAAACACCATATATTTT
TRBD2	TRBV7-8	TRBJ2-2	CASDSLAGVNTGELFF	TGTGCCAGCGACAGTCTGGCGGGGGTTAACACCGGGGAGCTGTTTTTT